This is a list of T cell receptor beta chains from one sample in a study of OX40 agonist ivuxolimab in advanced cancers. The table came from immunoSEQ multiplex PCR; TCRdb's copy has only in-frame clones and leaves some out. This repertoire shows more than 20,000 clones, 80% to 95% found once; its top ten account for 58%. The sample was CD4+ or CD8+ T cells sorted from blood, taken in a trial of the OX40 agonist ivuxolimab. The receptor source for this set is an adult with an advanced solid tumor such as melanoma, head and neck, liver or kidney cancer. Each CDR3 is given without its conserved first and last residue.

ASSWDVYNEQF	11	TRBV27
ASSSDGSGNTIY	12	TRBV11-2
ATGVVGDWAETQY	13	TRBV7-6
AWRVAGSEQY	10	TRBV30
ASKPGTSGYNEQF	13	TRBV6-4
ASSVSETEAF	10	TRBV6-5
ASSMGRWTEAF	11	TRBV19
ASSQPGQGTPNTGELF	16	TRBV16
ASSFSGWYTGELF	13	TRBV7-9
ASSRLAGGLDNEQF	14	TRBV7-9
ASKGTGANYGYT	12	TRBV10-2
ASSFLGVEEKLF	12	TRBV11-2
ASTSGWGEKLF	11	TRBV11-2
ASSPWGGAYTEAF	13	TRBV5-1
ASSAREQETQY	11	TRBV27
ASSRDRGRDTGELF	14	TRBV7-8
ASRNSYSPLH	10	TRBV27
ASSPGLAFDTEAF	13	TRBV5-6
ASSITPGTGDGYT	13	TRBV27
ASSVAGPKGSEETQY	15	TRBV9
ASSPWTGVRETQY	13	TRBV2
ASSRPGEKLF	10	TRBV4-1
ASSSSESGSDEQY	13	TRBV4-2
ASSLSLGAGDEAF	13	TRBV27
AWRGTGVHYGYT	12	TRBV30
ASSESWTGSSPLH	13	TRBV25-1
ASRSLAGGTDTQY	13	TRBV6-5
ASSQLAGAGTDTQY	14	TRBV7-9
ASSHTGRTYEQY	12	TRBV4-1
ASSLAGGSNQPQH	13	TRBV5-5
ASSQGAELPDGYT	13	TRBV4-1
ASSHNRYGGELF	12	TRBV4-1
ASSFPPQSHQETQY	14	TRBV7-8
ASTAGDNEQF	10	TRBV27
ASSASGQVSNQPQH	14	TRBV19
AWSVGGYEQY	10	TRBV30
ASSASWSDNEKLF	13	TRBV6-1
ASMIRDKSYEQY	12	TRBV6-1
ASGTGTGILSNQPQH	15	TRBV2
ASTEQAGWQETQY	13	TRBV7-6
ASSQDWATTGEPNYGYT	17	TRBV4-2
ASSYDLRNNYGYT	13	TRBV19
ASSLVAGGRETQY	13	TRBV4-1
ASSLYSGGSNEQY	13	TRBV5-1
ATSRTASSYEQY	12	TRBV15
ASSLDRGFDTDTQY	14	TRBV7-6
SVGQGRDEQF	10	TRBV29-1
AWSMEGTEAF	10	TRBV30
ASSNRRDTGELF	12	TRBV6-6
ASSQVGVGNQPQH	13	TRBV4-1